The 8 T cell receptor beta chains below come from one sample, sequenced in a study of cytomegalovirus exposure and HLA in healthy donors (dated by TCRdb to 2017 to 2019). Receptors were amplified or captured by the immunoSEQ multiplex PCR assay. This immuneACCESS table, as held by TCRdb, lists in-frame sequences with V and J called but not all clones. Of the missing ones, under half trace to an unresolved V gene in checked studies; the others have no known cause. The sample table shows 130,000 or so clones, and roughly 90% are seen once. The top ten hold over 3% of the sample. What was sequenced was PBMCs. The receptors were gathered from a man between 25 and 39 years old in good health and CMV-seronegative.

V and J are TRBV13 and TRBJ2-7; perhaps TRBD2 as D (5 bases). The CDR3 loop spans 14 amino acids. CDR1 and CDR2 from the germline V gene are PRHDT and FYEKMQ (reference sequence). The V gene lost 3 bases and the J gene lost 0 bases, with 9 bases spanning the gap. CDR3 amino acids: CASSFPGNSYEQYF. The CDR3 nucleotides are TGTGCCAGCAGCTTCCCGGGGAACTCCTACGAGCAGTACTTC.

This clone was found a few times. This rearrangement joins TRBV11-1 to TRBJ2-7; 8 nucleotides align to TRBD1. This CDR3 has 15 amino acids. Per the germline V gene, CDR1 is SGHAT and CDR2 is FQDESV (reference sequence). V was pared by 0 bases and J by 4 bases, with 5 bases of the junction left unmatched. Written as DNA, the CDR3 is TGTGCCAGCAGCTTAGCAGGACAGGGTGGGTACGAGCAGTACTTC. This codes for CASSLAGQGGYEQYF.

The V gene is TRBV15, the J gene TRBJ2-2, with 8 positions matching TRBD2. After removal of 0 bases from V and 4 bases from J, the junction contained 4 bases not matched to a gene. CDR3 length: 16 residues. The V gene's germline CDR1 is LNHNV and CDR2 YYDKDF (reference sequence). In nucleotides, the CDR3 is TGTGCCACCAGCAGAGATCTTAGCGGGGTCACCGGGGAGCTGTTTTTT. This encodes CATSRDLSGVTGELFF.

The V gene is TRBV4-1, the J gene TRBJ2-2, with 8 positions matching TRBD2. The V and J ends lost 3 bases and 6 bases, in that order; junction bases with no gene match: 6. The length of the CDR3 is 15 residues. Germline V gives CDR1 MGHRA, CDR2 YSYEKL. The CDR3: CASSHPGGAPGELFF. The DNA of the CDR3 is TGCGCCAGCAGCCACCCCGGGGGGGCCCCCGGGGAGCTGTTTTTT.

The chain has TRBV27 and TRBJ1-3; no clear D gene. The CDR3 covers 14 residues. V was clipped by 5 bases and J by 0 bases, with 8 bases between them. In germline, CDR1 is MNHEY, CDR2 SMNVEV (reference sequence). The CDR3 bases are TGTGCCAGCAGTGAACGGAGCTCTGGAAACACCATATATTTT. This encodes CASSERSSGNTIYF.

The V gene is TRBV15, the J gene TRBJ2-1, with D maybe TRBD1 (6 bases). The CDR3 consists of 15 residues. CDR1 and CDR2 (germline): LNHNV, YYDKDF (reference sequence). The V end lost 4 bases, the J end lost 2 bases, and 12 bases lay between the germline ends. The CDR3 region is CATSKRTDPYNEQFF. CDR3 sequence (DNA): TGTGCCACCAGCAAAAGGACAGACCCCTACAATGAGCAGTTCTTC.

The chain has TRBV7-9 and TRBJ2-3; 7 bases align to TRBD2. The CDR3 is 16 residues long. CDR1 SEHNR and CDR2 FQNEAQ come from the germline V gene (reference sequence). The J segment lost 1 base and the V segment lost 4 bases, leaving 8 bases of the junction unmatched. Here the CDR3 DNA reads TGTGCCAGCAGCTCCTTGGTGGCGGGGGGCACAGATACGCAGTATTTT. Translating gives CASSSLVAGGTDTQYF. The full variable domain, rest sourced from reference TRBV7-9 and TRBJ2-3, is DTGVSQNPRHKITKRGQNVTFRCDPISEHNRLYWYRQTLGQGPEFLTYFQNEAQLEKSRLLSDRFSAERPKGSFSTLEIQRTEQGDSAMYLCASSSLVAGGTDTQYFGPGTRLTVL.

The chain has TRBV21-1 and TRBJ1-2. TRBV21-1 is designated a pseudogene. The CDR3 has 17 amino acids. This CDR3 is CASSKVAVDWQRHGYTF. The CDR3, as DNA: TGTGCCAGCAGCAAAGTAGCGGTTGATTGGCAACGGCATGGCTACACCTTC.